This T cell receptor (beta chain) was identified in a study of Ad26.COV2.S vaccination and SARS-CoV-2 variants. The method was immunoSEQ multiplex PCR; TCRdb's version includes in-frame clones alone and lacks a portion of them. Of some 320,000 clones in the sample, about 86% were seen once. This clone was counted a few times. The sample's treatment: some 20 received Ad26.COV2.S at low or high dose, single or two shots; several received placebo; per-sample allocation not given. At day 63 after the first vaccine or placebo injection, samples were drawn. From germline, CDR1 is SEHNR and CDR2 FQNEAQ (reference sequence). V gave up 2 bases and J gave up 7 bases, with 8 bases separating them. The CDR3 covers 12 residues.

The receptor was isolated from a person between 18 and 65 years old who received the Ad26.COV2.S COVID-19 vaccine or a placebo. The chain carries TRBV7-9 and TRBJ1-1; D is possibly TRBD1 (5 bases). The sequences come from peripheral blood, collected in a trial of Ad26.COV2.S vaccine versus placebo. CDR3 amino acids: CASSLPGLEAFF. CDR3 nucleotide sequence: TGTGCCAGCAGCTTACCGGGGCTTGAAGCTTTCTTT.